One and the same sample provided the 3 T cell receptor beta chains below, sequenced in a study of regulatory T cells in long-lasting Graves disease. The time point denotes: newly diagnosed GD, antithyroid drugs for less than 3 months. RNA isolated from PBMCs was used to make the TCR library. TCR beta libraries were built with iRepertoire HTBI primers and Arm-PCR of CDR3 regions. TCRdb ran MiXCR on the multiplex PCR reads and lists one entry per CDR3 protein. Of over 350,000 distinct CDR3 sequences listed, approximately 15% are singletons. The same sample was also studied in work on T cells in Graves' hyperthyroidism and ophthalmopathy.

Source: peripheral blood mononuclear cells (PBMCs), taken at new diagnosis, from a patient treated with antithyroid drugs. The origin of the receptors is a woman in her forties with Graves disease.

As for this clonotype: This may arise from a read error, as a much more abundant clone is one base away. DNA of the CDR3: TGTGCCTGCAGGTGGCAGCTAAGCAATCAGCCCCAGCATTTT. It specifies CACRWQLSNQPQHF. The chain recombines TRBV2 with TRBJ1-5, with D uncertain. The V gene's germline CDR1 is SNHLY and CDR2 FYNNEI. This CDR3 region has 14 residues.

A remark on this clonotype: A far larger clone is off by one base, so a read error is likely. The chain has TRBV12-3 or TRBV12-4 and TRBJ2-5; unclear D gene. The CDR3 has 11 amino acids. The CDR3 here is CASRRQGTQYF. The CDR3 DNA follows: TGTGCCAGCCGCAGGCAAGGGACCCAGTACTTC.

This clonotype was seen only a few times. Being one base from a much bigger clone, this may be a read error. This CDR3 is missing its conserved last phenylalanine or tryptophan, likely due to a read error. CDR3 in amino acids: CASSEGVATQFL. CDR3 sequence (DNA): TGTGCCAGCAGTGAAGGGGTAGCGACCCAGTTCCTC. J is TRBJ2-1 and V is TRBV2; tentative D call: TRBD2 (5 bases). Germline CDR1 is SNHLY and CDR2 is FYNNEI. This CDR3 comprises 12 residues. With 1 base removed from V and 13 bases from J, the gap between germline ends came to 11 bases.